This TCR beta chain comes out of a study of cytomegalovirus exposure and HLA in healthy donors (dated by TCRdb to between 2016 and 2019). Background for the entire study: According to a later analysis, one platform produced both the 110 or so validation repertoires and the 666 repertoires of the first cohort. The aim of the study was to test whether cataloging public T cell receptors could identify signatures of past pathogen exposure. Besides the first cohort of hundreds of subjects, a separate validation cohort made up of about 120 different subjects was used. High-throughput TCR immunosequencing, statistical association of individual TCRs with disease status, and machine learning were combined to predict cytomegalovirus infection status.

The junction shows trimming of 0 bases on V and 11 bases on J, plus 19 bases between the germline ends. CDR1 LNHNV and CDR2 YYDKDF were looked up in the germline V gene (reference sequence). The CDR3 numbers 15 residues from cysteine through phenylalanine. Only the CDR3 region is kept as DNA, spanning 45 bases read in frame from base 1. Study-level results and caveats: The authors suggested that the approach could potentially be generalized to other disease states and immunological phenotypes. Most TCR sequences were observed very rarely across donors, whereas some public TCRs were present in many individuals. The study gave a list of more than 150 TCR beta chains associated with cytomegalovirus. A later analysis lacked HLA typing for the validation cohort, so it scored co-occurrence in that cohort across all 110 or so repertoires. In a later analysis, TCRs clustered in the first cohort were found to also tend to co-occur in the roughly 130 validation repertoires, with 85% to 95% of cluster scores above 0. In both the original and validation cohorts, the classifier was reported to diagnose cytomegalovirus status with high specificity and sensitivity. A few of the identified cytomegalovirus-associated TCR beta chains were confirmed in vitro to be specific for cytomegalovirus antigens.

As regards this clone: Its specific antigen is unknown. No quality values exist for individual bases; no much larger clone is one base distant.

The donors belonged to the validation cohort of roughly 120 subjects, which was separate from the roughly 700-subject first cohort. The library came from the immunoSEQ multiplex PCR assay. Under the source paper's analysis protocol: A statistical classification framework was built for diagnosing cytomegalovirus status from the catalog of TCR beta chain sequences. TCRdb took this table from immuneACCESS and kept in-frame rearrangements with V and J called. Such tables lack part of the clones; where checked against another copy, unresolved V genes explain under half of the gap, and the rest is unexplained. V and J calls and clone size are copied from that table; D and trimming were computed from the DNA. Recorded for this sample are 200,000 or so clones; around 84% of them occurred a single time. The leading ten clones occupy about an eighth of the sample.

The chain employs TRBV15 and TRBJ1-2; TRBD1 is possibly the D segment (6 matching bases). Sequenced input: PBMCs. The receptor was isolated from a woman aged 25 to 45 in good health and CMV-seropositive. The CDR3 protein is CATSRDRQDPGGYTF. The DNA is TGTGCCACCAGCAGAGATCGACAGGACCCCGGTGGGTACACCTTC.